A single sample is the source of the 30 T cell receptor beta chains below, sequenced in a study of OX40 agonist ivuxolimab in advanced cancers. The table came from immunoSEQ multiplex PCR; TCRdb's copy has only in-frame clones and leaves some out. The repertoire has roughly 64,000 clones, approximately 80% of them found once; the top ten carry roughly 2.3%. The sample consisted of CD4+ or CD8+ T cells sorted from blood, taken in a trial of the OX40 agonist ivuxolimab. These receptors all come from an adult with an advanced solid tumor such as melanoma, head and neck, liver or kidney cancer.

V is TRBV25-1 and J is TRBJ2-3; TRBD2 agrees at 14 bases. The J segment lost 2 bases and the V segment lost 5 bases, leaving 3 bases of the junction unmatched. Germline assignment: CDR1 MGHDK and CDR2 SYGVNS. There are 16 residues in the CDR3. CDR3 in DNA: TGTGCCAGCAGTCCGACTAGCGGGAGGGACACAGATACGCAGTATTTT. This encodes CASSPTSGRDTDTQYF.

The J gene is TRBJ1-2, the V gene TRBV13; the D gene is possibly TRBD1 (5 bases). The CDR3 covers 15 residues. With 0 bases removed from V and 3 bases from J, the gap between germline ends came to 11 bases. Germline-derived CDR1 and CDR2 are PRHDT and FYEKMQ (reference sequence). CDR3 residues: CASSLGTENYYGYTF. In DNA, the CDR3 is TGTGCCAGCAGCTTAGGGACAGAGAATTACTATGGCTACACCTTC.

This clone appeared a single time. The chain carries TRBV10-3 and TRBJ2-2, with no clear D. CDR3 length: 14 residues. Trimming left V 3 bases short and J 6 bases short, with 11 bases between. Germline V gene data show CDR1 as ENHRY and CDR2 as SYGVKD. CDR3 DNA: TGTGCCATCAGTGAAGGCAGGATAGCCGGGGAGCTGTTTTTT. Encoded protein: CAISEGRIAGELFF.

The V call is TRBV9, the J call TRBJ1-1; D perhaps matches TRBD1 (5 bases). Trimming left V 4 bases short and J 5 bases short, with 15 bases between. This CDR3 comprises 14 residues. Germline V CDR1 and CDR2: SGDLS, YYNGEE. CDR3: CASSSTGGGTEAFF. The CDR3 nucleotides are TGTGCCAGCAGCTCCACCGGGGGTGGGACTGAAGCTTTCTTT.

Details on this clone: This CDR3 is also generated by other DNA sequences in the sample. The chain couples TRBV4-2 to TRBJ1-1; 10 bases fit TRBD1. In germline, CDR1 is LGHNA, CDR2 YNFKEQ. The CDR3 covers 16 residues. J gave up 1 base and V 3 bases, and 5 bases lay outside the gene matches. The CDR3 loop is CASSQGQGLANTEAFF. CDR3 sequence (DNA): TGTGCCAGCAGCCAGGGACAGGGGCTAGCGAACACTGAAGCTTTCTTT.

The V gene is TRBV28, the J gene TRBJ2-7, with TRBD1 matching 10 bases. Germline trimming cut 7 bases from V and 2 bases from J; bases unmatched to any gene: 5. CDR3 length: 14 residues. The germline gives CDR1 MDHEN, CDR2 SYDVKM. This CDR3 is CASTAGTGAYEQYF. The CDR3 DNA reads TGTGCCAGCACGGCCGGGACAGGGGCCTACGAGCAGTACTTC.

The genes are TRBV5-1 and TRBJ2-1; 11 bases map to TRBD2. Germline CDR1 SGHRS, CDR2 YFSETQ. The CDR3 length is 20 residues. Unmatched junction bases numbered 20, after V lost 2 bases and J lost 7 bases. Written as DNA, the CDR3 is TGCGCCAGCAGCTTATCTTGGGGTAGCGGGAGGGCCTCCCAAGGGAATGAGCAGTTCTTC. This codes for CASSLSWGSGRASQGNEQFF.

The gene calls are TRBV30 and TRBJ1-2, with 8 bases lining up with TRBD1. The CDR3 is 17 residues long. Per germline, CDR1 GTSNPN and CDR2 SVGIG (reference sequence). With 0 bases clipped from V and 7 bases from J, the junction kept 16 bases outside the gene matches. CDR3 in DNA: TGTGCCTGGAGTGTAAGGGGACTCGGACAGGGCTTTCGTGGCTACACCTTC. Translated, it gives CAWSVRGLGQGFRGYTF.

The chain uses TRBV4-3 and TRBJ1-3; maybe TRBD1 (5 bases). Per germline, CDR1 LGHNA and CDR2 YSLEER. This CDR3 has 14 amino acids. The V end lost 3 bases, the J end lost 6 bases, and 12 bases lay between the germline ends. Written as DNA, the CDR3 is TGCGCCAGCAGCCAGTCAGGGTGGGCAAACACCATATATTTT. Its protein product is CASSQSGWANTIYF.

The CDR3 here is CATGEFGRVTTEAFF. DNA for the CDR3: TGTGCCACAGGGGAGTTTGGCAGGGTGACTACTGAAGCTTTCTTT. This chain joins TRBV10-3 and TRBJ1-1; D perhaps matches TRBD1 (6 bases). CDR1 and CDR2 (germline): ENHRY, SYGVKD. The CDR3 length is 15 residues. Trimming took 10 bases from V and 5 from J, leaving 23 bases between them.

This chain uses TRBV19 with TRBJ2-3; 7 bases are shared with TRBD1. The germline gives CDR1 LNHDA, CDR2 SQIVND (reference sequence). This CDR3 is 15 amino acids long. J lost 5 bases, V lost 4 bases, and 9 bases had no gene match. The CDR3 reads CASSRTGPLKDTQYF. DNA of the CDR3: TGTGCCAGTAGTAGGACAGGACCACTCAAAGATACGCAGTATTTT.

The rearrangement links TRBV7-9 to TRBJ1-4; the D gene is possibly TRBD1 (6 bases). Deletions cut 6 bases from V and 7 bases from J, with 12 bases between. Germline values: CDR1 SEHNR, CDR2 FQNEAQ (reference sequence). The CDR3 spans 13 residues. CDR3 in amino acids: CASRSGAGEKLFF. The CDR3 region has the DNA TGTGCCAGCAGGTCGGGGGCAGGTGAAAAACTGTTTTTT.

This chain uses TRBV6-6 with TRBJ1-1, with 9 nucleotides matching TRBD1. J lost 5 bases, V lost 2 bases, and 6 bases had no gene match. The length of the CDR3 is 15 residues. CDR1 and CDR2 from the germline V gene are MNHNY and SVGAGI (reference sequence). The CDR3 loop reads CASSYPSGQGTEAFF. The CDR3 DNA reads as TGTGCCAGCAGTTACCCGTCCGGACAGGGGACTGAAGCTTTCTTT.

This clone was seen more than once but under ten times. V is TRBV5-1 and J is TRBJ2-7; 8 bases fit TRBD2. Germline V lookup: CDR1 SGHRS, CDR2 YFSETQ. With V trimmed by 0 bases and J by 1 base, 12 bases remained unmatched. The CDR3 consists of 18 residues. This chain's CDR3 is CASSLVGTSSILSYEQYF. DNA of the CDR3: TGCGCCAGCAGCTTGGTCGGGACTAGTTCTATACTGTCCTACGAGCAGTACTTC.

This chain links TRBV5-6 with TRBJ2-3; the D is unclear. The CDR3 covers 17 residues. V was trimmed by 2 bases and J by 0 bases, leaving 16 bases between them. The germline gives CDR1 SGHDT, CDR2 YYEEEE. This CDR3 reads CASSFAISHGSTDTQYF. For the CDR3, the DNA is TGTGCCAGCAGCTTTGCAATCTCCCACGGTAGCACAGATACGCAGTATTTT.

This clone was counted once. The CDR3 DNA reads TGTGCCAGCAGTCTCAATCAGGGGGCTAAAAAACTGTTTTTT. It specifies CASSLNQGAKKLFF. The V call is TRBV7-9, the J call TRBJ1-4; 8 nucleotides agree with TRBD1. This CDR3 has 14 amino acids. V lost 6 bases, J lost 9 bases, and 9 bases stayed unmatched. From germline, CDR1 is SEHNR and CDR2 FQNEAQ (reference sequence).

This clone was detected only once. The J gene is TRBJ2-5, the V gene TRBV19; D might be TRBD1 (5 bases). CDR3 length: 15 amino acids. Trimming cost V 3 bases and J 5 bases, with 16 bases left between them. Per germline, CDR1 LNHDA and CDR2 SQIVND (reference sequence). In DNA form, the CDR3 reads TGTGCCAGTAGTATCCAGGACAAAAACAGGGAGACCCAGTACTTC. It yields the protein CASSIQDKNRETQYF.

The chain combines TRBV11-2 with TRBJ2-5, with a weak D call TRBD1 (5 bases). The CDR3 sequence is 15 residues long. Germline CDR1 is SGHAT and CDR2 is FQNNGV. Trimming shortened V by 5 bases and J by 1 base, and 14 bases separated the two germline ends. The CDR3: CASSPRRGAQETQYF. The CDR3 DNA sequence: TGTGCCAGCAGCCCCAGAAGGGGTGCCCAAGAGACCCAGTACTTC.

CDR3 protein: CASSSGQHYGYTF. In DNA form, the CDR3 reads TGTGCCAGCAGCTCGGGACAGCACTATGGCTACACCTTC. The rearrangement joins TRBV7-2 to TRBJ1-2; 7 bases fit TRBD1. The germline V gene encodes CDR1 SGHTA and CDR2 FQGNSA. J lost 3 bases, V lost 4 bases, and 2 bases had no gene match. The CDR3 is 13 amino acids.

The chain is built from TRBV7-2 and TRBJ2-1; TRBD1 agrees at 7 bases. V lost 4 bases, J lost 13 bases, and 4 bases stayed unmatched. The CDR3 is 11 residues long. The germline V gene encodes CDR1 SGHTA and CDR2 FQGNSA. The CDR3 region is CASSSRDSQFF. The CDR3 DNA sequence: TGTGCCAGCAGCTCCCGGGACAGCCAGTTCTTC. The variable domain in full, completed from reference TRBV7-2 and TRBJ2-1, reads GAGVSQSPSNKVTEKGKDVELRCDPISGHTALYWYRQSLGQGLEFLIYFQGNSAPDKSGLPSDRFSAERTGGSVSTLTIQRTQQEDSAVYLCASSSRDSQFFGPGTRLTVL.

This chain connects TRBV18 to TRBJ1-2; tentatively, D is TRBD1 (6 bases). Trimming left V 2 bases short and J 6 bases short, with 13 bases between. The CDR3 length is 14 residues. Germline V CDR1 and CDR2: KGHSH, LQKENI. The CDR3 sequence is CASSPRGGTDGYTF. DNA for the CDR3: TGTGCCAGCTCACCAAGGGGGGGAACGGATGGCTACACCTTC.

V usage is TRBV7-9 and J usage is TRBJ1-1, with 7 bases lining up with TRBD1. There are 15 residues in the CDR3. The germline gives CDR1 SEHNR, CDR2 FQNEAQ (reference sequence). Losses at the gene ends were 5 bases for V and 1 base for J; bases not matched to a gene: 7. The CDR3 bases are TGTGCCAGCAGCAAGACAGGGTTATCGAACACTGAAGCTTTCTTT. It yields the protein CASSKTGLSNTEAFF.

Note on this clone: Relative to the germline gene, one junction end is altered; a read error may explain this. The chain is built from TRBV18 and TRBJ1-3; D remains unclear. CDR1 is KGHSH, CDR2 LQKENI, per germline. This CDR3 has 13 residues. For the CDR3, the DNA is TGTGCCAGCTCACTGGGAGCCAACTACCCGCCAATTTTT. Amino acid sequence: CASSLGANYPPIF. Together with reference TRBV18 and TRBJ1-3, the CDR3 gives the full variable domain: NAGVMQNPRHLVRRRGQEARLRCSPMKGHSHVYWYRQLPEEGLKFMVYLQKENIIDESGMPKERFSAEFPKEGPSILRIQQVVRGDSAAYFCASSLGANYPPIFGEGSWLTVV.

This clone was observed once. The chain joins TRBV10-3 to TRBJ2-1, with 10 bases lining up with TRBD2. The CDR3 has 17 amino acids. V was clipped by 0 bases and J by 7 bases; unmatched bases: 9. The germline gives CDR1 ENHRY, CDR2 SYGVKD. The CDR3 loop is CAISESGSSGRGNEQFF. DNA of the CDR3: TGTGCCATCAGTGAGTCAGGGTCTAGCGGGAGAGGGAATGAGCAGTTCTTC.

The rearrangement links TRBV7-9 to TRBJ1-1, with D unresolved. Germline V gene data show CDR1 as SEHNR and CDR2 as FQNEAQ (reference sequence). This CDR3 is 13 amino acids long. V lost 4 bases to trimming and J lost 6 bases, with 12 bases between them. This chain's CDR3 is CASSWREWAEAFF. The DNA for the CDR3 is TGTGCCAGCAGCTGGAGGGAGTGGGCTGAAGCTTTCTTT.

The J gene is TRBJ2-1, the V gene TRBV7-2; D uncertain. The CDR3 covers 13 residues. V lost 8 bases and J lost 9, with 17 bases in between. Germline CDR1 reads SGHTA; CDR2 reads FQGNSA. For the CDR3, the DNA is TGTGCCAGCGGTTTCGAAGCCAGTGGTGAGCAGTTCTTC. It translates to CASGFEASGEQFF. Full variable domain (missing parts from reference TRBV7-2 and TRBJ2-1): GAGVSQSPSNKVTEKGKDVELRCDPISGHTALYWYRQSLGQGLEFLIYFQGNSAPDKSGLPSDRFSAERTGGSVSTLTIQRTQQEDSAVYLCASGFEASGEQFFGPGTRLTVL.

The V gene is TRBV5-1, the J gene TRBJ2-3; 8 nucleotides agree with TRBD2. This CDR3 contains 13 residues. From germline, CDR1 is SGHRS and CDR2 YFSETQ. V shed 9 bases, J shed 2 bases, and the junction held 5 bases outside the gene matches. CDR3 amino acids: CATQRGPTDTQYF. CDR3 DNA sequence: TGCGCCACCCAGCGGGGGCCCACAGATACGCAGTATTTT.

The J gene is TRBJ2-3, the V gene TRBV18, with D unresolved. CDR1 and CDR2 from the germline V gene are KGHSH and LQKENI. V lost 1 base, J lost 1 base, and 21 bases lay in between. This CDR3 is 19 amino acids long. CDR3 sequence (DNA): TGTGCCAGCTCACCACGTGACCACCTGCAGCCGTTTGGCACAGATACGCAGTATTTT. Its translation is CASSPRDHLQPFGTDTQYF. Based on the CDR3 plus reference TRBV18 and TRBJ2-3, the full variable domain is NAGVMQNPRHLVRRRGQEARLRCSPMKGHSHVYWYRQLPEEGLKFMVYLQKENIIDESGMPKERFSAEFPKEGPSILRIQQVVRGDSAAYFCASSPRDHLQPFGTDTQYFGPGTRLTVL.

The chain couples TRBV6-5 to TRBJ1-4; tentatively, D is TRBD1 (6 bases). This CDR3 spans 14 amino acids. Trimming stripped 5 bases from V and 1 base from J, with 8 bases between. Germline lookup yields CDR1 MNHEY and CDR2 SVGAGI. The CDR3 loop is CASSVQGTNEKLFF. The CDR3 region has the DNA TGTGCCAGCAGTGTACAGGGAACTAATGAAAAACTGTTTTTT.

The V call is TRBV15, the J call TRBJ1-1, with 7 bases that match TRBD1. Germline CDR1 reads LNHNV; CDR2 reads YYDKDF (reference sequence). J gave up 1 base and V 5 bases, and 16 bases lay outside the gene matches. There are 18 residues in the CDR3. Here the CDR3 reads CATSRRLGLTGKNTEAFF. The CDR3 DNA is TGTGCCACCAGCCGTCGGTTGGGGTTGACAGGGAAGAACACTGAAGCTTTCTTT.